The clone carrying this TCR beta chain was detected only a few times. The CDR3 runs to 17 residues. V was pared by 2 bases and J by 6 bases, with 7 bases of the junction left unmatched. CDR1 and CDR2 from the germline V gene are SGHRS and YFSETQ. The sample originates from a study of T-cell memory formation after mild COVID-19. Study details: TCR clusters showed largely donor specificity.

TCRdb reanalysed the 5' RACE reads using MiXCR and keeps one entry per CDR3 protein. The data show fewer than 700,000 distinct CDR3 sequences, about a fifth seen once. V is TRBV5-1 and J is TRBJ2-1, with 14 bases fitting TRBD2. This clonotype was sampled from an adult woman who had mild COVID-19 (a few samples of this study predate the infection). Cell type and time point are not known. The source material was PBMCs or a T cell subset sorted from them (not recorded which). Written as DNA, the CDR3 is TGCGCCAGCAGCTTCCACGGGGGGACTAGCGGGGGCAATGAGCAGTTCTTC. Amino acids: CASSFHGGTSGGNEQFF. Filled out from reference TRBV5-1 and TRBJ2-1, the complete variable domain reads KAGVTQTPRYLIKTRGQQVTLSCSPISGHRSVSWYQQTPGQGLQFLFEYFSETQRNKGNFPGRFSGRQFSNSRSEMNVSTLELGDSALYLCASSFHGGTSGGNEQFFGPGTRLTVL.